This record covers a single T cell receptor beta chain. No antigen is known for it. Other DNA sequences in this specimen translate into the identical CDR3. CD4+CD25+CD127- Tregs, CD4+CD25- non-Tregs, CD4 and CD8 cells were sorted. The repertoire was sequenced with immunoSEQ multiplex PCR; TCRdb's copy has only in-frame clones and lacks some. The sample holds tens of thousands of clones, 80% to 95% seen once. Trimming took 0 bases from V and 2 from J; bases not matched to a gene: 6. Germline CDR1 and CDR2: SGHRS and YFSETQ. The CDR3 loop spans 16 amino acids. The data were taken from a study of Tregs in tolerant kidney transplant recipients. General study results and limits: Expanding Tregs on activated donor B cells appeared to best identify donor-specific TCRbeta clones. In tolerant patients, donor-specific Tregs outgrew total Tregs, suggesting antigen-driven expansion. The small number of patients limits these findings pending further validation.

The receptor was isolated from a human donor who received a combined kidney and bone marrow transplant. The sequencing here drew on CD4+ T cells from blood, taken before the transplant. The J gene is TRBJ2-3, the V gene TRBV5-1, with 7 positions matching TRBD2. In DNA form, the CDR3 reads TGCGCCAGCAGCTTGGGTTTAGCGGGTAACACAGATACGCAGTATTTT. It is translated as CASSLGLAGNTDTQYF.